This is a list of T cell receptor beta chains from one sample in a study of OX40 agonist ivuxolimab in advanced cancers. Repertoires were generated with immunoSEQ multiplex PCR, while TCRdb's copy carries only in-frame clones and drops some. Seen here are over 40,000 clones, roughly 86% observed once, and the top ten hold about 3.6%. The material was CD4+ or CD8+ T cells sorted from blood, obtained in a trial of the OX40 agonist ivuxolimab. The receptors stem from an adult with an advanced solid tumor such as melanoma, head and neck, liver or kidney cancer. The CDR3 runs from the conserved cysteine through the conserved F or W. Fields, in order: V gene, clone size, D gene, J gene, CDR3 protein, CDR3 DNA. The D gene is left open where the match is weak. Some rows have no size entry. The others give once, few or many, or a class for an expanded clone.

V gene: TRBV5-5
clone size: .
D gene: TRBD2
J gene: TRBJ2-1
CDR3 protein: CASSLRGTSGSGNNEQFF
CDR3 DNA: TGTGCCAGCAGCTTGCGGGGGACTAGCGGGAGTGGTAACAATGAGCAGTTCTTC

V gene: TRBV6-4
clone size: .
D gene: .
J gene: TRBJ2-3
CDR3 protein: CASSERAGRDTQYF
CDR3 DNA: TGTGCCAGCAGTGAGCGGGCAGGCAGAGATACGCAGTATTTT

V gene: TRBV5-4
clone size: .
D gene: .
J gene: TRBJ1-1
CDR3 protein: CASSLVMGTEAFF
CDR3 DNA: TGTGCCAGCAGCTTGGTAATGGGTACTGAAGCTTTCTTT

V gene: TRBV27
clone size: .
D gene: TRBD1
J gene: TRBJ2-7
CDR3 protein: CASSSHRGRGSTGQYF
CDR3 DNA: TGTGCCAGCAGTTCCCACAGGGGGCGCGGTTCTACAGGGCAGTACTTC

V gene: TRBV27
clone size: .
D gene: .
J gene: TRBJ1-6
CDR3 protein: CATRWGDNSPLHF
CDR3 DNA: TGTGCCACTAGATGGGGAGACAATTCACCCCTCCACTTT

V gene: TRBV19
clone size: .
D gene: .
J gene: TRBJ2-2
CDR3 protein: CASGGQGWTGELFF
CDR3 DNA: TGTGCCAGTGGGGGGCAGGGGTGGACCGGGGAGCTGTTTTTT

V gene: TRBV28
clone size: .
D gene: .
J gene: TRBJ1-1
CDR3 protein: CASSSQDTPEAFF
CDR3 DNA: TGTGCCAGCAGTTCTCAGGACACTCCTGAAGCTTTCTTT

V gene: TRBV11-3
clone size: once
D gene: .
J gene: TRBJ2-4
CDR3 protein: CASSLRGGRVANIQYF
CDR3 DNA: TGTGCCAGCAGCCTCAGGGGTGGGCGGGTTGCGAACATTCAGTACTTC

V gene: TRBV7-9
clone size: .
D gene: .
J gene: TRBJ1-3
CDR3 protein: CASSPGHFRNTIYF
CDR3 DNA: TGTGCCAGCAGCCCGGGACATTTTAGAAACACCATATATTTT

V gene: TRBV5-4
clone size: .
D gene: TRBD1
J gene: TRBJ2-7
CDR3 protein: CASSANTGGEFEQYF
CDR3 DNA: TGTGCCAGCAGCGCCAACACAGGGGGCGAATTCGAGCAGTACTTC

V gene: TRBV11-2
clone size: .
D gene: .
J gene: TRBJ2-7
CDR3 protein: CASSRGRGRTYEQYF
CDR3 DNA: TGTGCCAGCAGTCGGGGGAGGGGGCGGACCTACGAGCAGTACTTC

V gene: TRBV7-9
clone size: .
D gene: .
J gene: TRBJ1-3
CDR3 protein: CASSPGWSGNTIYF
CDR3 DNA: TGTGCCAGCAGCCCCGGGTGGTCTGGAAACACCATATATTTT

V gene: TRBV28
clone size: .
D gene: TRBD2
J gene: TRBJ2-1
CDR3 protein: CASRGTSWSSYNEQFF
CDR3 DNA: TGTGCCAGCAGGGGGACTAGCTGGAGCTCCTACAATGAGCAGTTCTTC

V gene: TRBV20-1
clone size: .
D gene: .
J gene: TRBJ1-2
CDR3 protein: CSASINYGYTF
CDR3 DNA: TGCAGTGCTAGTATAAACTATGGCTACACCTTC

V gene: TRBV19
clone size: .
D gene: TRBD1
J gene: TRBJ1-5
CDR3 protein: CASSQDRVRYQPQHF
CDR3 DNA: TGTGCCAGTAGTCAGGACAGGGTAAGATATCAGCCCCAGCATTTT

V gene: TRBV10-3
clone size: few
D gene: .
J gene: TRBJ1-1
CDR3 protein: CAISERGTNTEAFF
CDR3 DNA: TGTGCCATCAGTGAAAGGGGTACTAACACTGAAGCTTTCTTT

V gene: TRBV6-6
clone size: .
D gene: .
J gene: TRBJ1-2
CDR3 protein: CASSLQRGYGYTF
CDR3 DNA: TGTGCCAGCAGCCTACAGAGGGGATATGGCTACACCTTC

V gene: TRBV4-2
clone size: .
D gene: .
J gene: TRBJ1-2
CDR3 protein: CASSSTSTGNYGYTF
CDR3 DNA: TGTGCCAGCAGCTCTACCTCCACAGGGAACTATGGCTACACCTTC

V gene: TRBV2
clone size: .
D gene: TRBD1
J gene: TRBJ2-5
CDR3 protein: CAQQRSTGRETQYF
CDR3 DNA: TGTGCCCAGCAACGGTCGACAGGGCGAGAGACCCAGTACTTC

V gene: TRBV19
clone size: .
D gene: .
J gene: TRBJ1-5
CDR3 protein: CASSIGVQPQHF
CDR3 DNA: TGTGCCAGTAGTATAGGGGTGCAGCCCCAGCATTTT

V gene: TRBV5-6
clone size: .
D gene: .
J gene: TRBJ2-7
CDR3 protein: CASSLRAGKGEQYF
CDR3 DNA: TGTGCCAGCAGCTTAAGGGCGGGGAAGGGCGAGCAGTACTTC

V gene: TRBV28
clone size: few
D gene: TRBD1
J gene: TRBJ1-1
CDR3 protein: CASFMIGTANTEAFF
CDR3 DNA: TGTGCCAGCTTCATGATCGGGACAGCAAACACTGAAGCTTTCTTT

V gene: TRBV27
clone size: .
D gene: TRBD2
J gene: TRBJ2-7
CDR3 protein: CASSRGPGGWGYEQYF
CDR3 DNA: TGTGCCAGCAGCCGGGGTCCGGGGGGGTGGGGGTACGAGCAGTACTTC

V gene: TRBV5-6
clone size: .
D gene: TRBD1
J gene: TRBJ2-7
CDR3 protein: CASSQTGTGNTYEQYF
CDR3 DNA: TGTGCCAGCAGCCAAACCGGGACAGGGAACACCTACGAGCAGTACTTC

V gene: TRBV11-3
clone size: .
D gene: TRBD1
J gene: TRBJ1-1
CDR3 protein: CASSFRQGWGTEAFF
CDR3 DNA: TGTGCCAGCAGCTTTAGACAGGGGTGGGGTACTGAAGCTTTCTTT

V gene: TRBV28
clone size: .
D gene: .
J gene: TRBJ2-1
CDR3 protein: CAPRVGLNEQFF
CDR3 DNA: TGTGCCCCCAGGGTAGGCCTCAATGAGCAGTTCTTC

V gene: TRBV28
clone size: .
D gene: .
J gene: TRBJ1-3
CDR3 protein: CASTRGMGNTIYF
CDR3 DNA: TGTGCCAGTACCCGGGGGATGGGAAACACCATATATTTT

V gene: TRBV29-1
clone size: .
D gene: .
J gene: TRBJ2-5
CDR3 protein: CSVLGASEKTQYF
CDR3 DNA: TGCAGCGTTCTGGGCGCTAGCGAAAAGACCCAGTACTTC

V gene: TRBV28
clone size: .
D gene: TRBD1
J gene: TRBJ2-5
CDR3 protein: CASSPWTGAANRETQYF
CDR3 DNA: TGTGCCAGCAGTCCCTGGACAGGCGCCGCGAATCGGGAGACCCAGTACTTC

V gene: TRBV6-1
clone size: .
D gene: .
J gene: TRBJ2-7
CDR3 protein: CASSSNRPSYEQYF
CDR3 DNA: TGTGCCAGCAGCTCAAACAGGCCTTCCTACGAGCAGTACTTC

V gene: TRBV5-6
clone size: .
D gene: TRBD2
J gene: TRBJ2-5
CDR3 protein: CASSPGLAGVETQYF
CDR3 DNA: TGTGCCAGCAGTCCCGGACTAGCGGGAGTGGAGACCCAGTACTTC

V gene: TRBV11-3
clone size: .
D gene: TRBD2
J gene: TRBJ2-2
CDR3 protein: CASSLDGREGLRELFF
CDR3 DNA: TGTGCCAGCAGCTTAGATGGGCGGGAGGGCCTCCGGGAGCTGTTTTTT

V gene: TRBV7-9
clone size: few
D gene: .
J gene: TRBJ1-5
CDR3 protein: CASSFGQNGQPQHF
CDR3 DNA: TGTGCCAGCAGCTTCGGACAGAACGGCCAGCCCCAGCATTTT

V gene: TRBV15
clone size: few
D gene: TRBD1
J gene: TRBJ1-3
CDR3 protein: CATSRDPQGAKLYF
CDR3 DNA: TGTGCCACCAGCAGAGATCCACAGGGGGCGAAGTTGTATTTT

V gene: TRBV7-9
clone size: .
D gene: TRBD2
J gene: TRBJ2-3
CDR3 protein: CASSLGSGSFLYSTDTQYF
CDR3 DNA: TGTGCCAGCAGCTTAGGTAGCGGGAGTTTCCTCTATAGCACAGATACGCAGTATTTT

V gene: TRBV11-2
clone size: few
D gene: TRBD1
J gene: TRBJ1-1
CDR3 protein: CASSARQGMNTEAFF
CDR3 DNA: TGTGCCAGCAGCGCTCGACAGGGGATGAACACTGAAGCTTTCTTT

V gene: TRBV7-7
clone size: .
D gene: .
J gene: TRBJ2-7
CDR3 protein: CASSPAQDPFYEQYF
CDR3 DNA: TGTGCTAGCAGCCCGGCACAGGACCCCTTCTACGAGCAGTACTTC

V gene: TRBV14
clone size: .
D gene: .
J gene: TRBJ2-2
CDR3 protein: CASSQVSAEPGELFF
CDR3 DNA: TGTGCCAGCAGCCAAGTATCGGCGGAACCCGGGGAGCTGTTTTTT

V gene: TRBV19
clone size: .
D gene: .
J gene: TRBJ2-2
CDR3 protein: CARGGPGIYTGELFF
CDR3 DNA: TGTGCCAGAGGCGGACCCGGGATATATACCGGGGAGCTGTTTTTT

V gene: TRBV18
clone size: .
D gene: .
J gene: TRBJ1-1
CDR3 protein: CASSPRQGEGNTEAFF
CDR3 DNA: TGTGCCAGCTCACCACGGCAGGGTGAGGGGAACACTGAAGCTTTCTTT

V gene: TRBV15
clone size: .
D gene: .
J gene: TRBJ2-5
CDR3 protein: CATSTRGSSETQYF
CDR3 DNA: TGTGCCACCAGCACAAGGGGGAGTTCCGAGACCCAGTACTTC

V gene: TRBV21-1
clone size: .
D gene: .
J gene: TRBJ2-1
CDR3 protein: CASSARQTSLGRNEQFF
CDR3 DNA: TGTGCCAGCAGCGCAAGGCAAACTAGCCTCGGGCGCAATGAGCAGTTCTTC

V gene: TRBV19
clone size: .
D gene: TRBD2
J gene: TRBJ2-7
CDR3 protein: CASSIGTSGSYEQYF
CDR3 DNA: TGTGCCAGTAGTATAGGGACTAGCGGTTCCTACGAGCAGTACTTC

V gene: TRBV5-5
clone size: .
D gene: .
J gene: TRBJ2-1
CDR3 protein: CASSLAGGNEQFF
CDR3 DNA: TGTGCCAGCAGCTTGGCAGGTGGGAATGAGCAGTTCTTC

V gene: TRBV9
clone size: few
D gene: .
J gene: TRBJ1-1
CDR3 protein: CASSVAGQGGTEAFF
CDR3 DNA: TGTGCCAGCAGCGTAGCTGGGCAGGGTGGAACTGAAGCTTTCTTT

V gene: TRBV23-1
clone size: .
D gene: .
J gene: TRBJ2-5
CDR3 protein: CAGGEGGGETQYF
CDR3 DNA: TGCGCCGGCGGGGAGGGGGGAGGAGAGACCCAGTACTTC

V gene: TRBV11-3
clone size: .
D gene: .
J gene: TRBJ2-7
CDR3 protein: CASSPFSNRLSYEQYF
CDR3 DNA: TGTGCCAGCAGCCCCTTCAGTAACCGACTCTCCTACGAGCAGTACTTC

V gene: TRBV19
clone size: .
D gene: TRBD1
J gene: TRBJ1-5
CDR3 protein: CASSIRTGAVYSNQPQHF
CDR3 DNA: TGTGCCAGTAGTATCAGGACAGGAGCTGTTTATAGCAATCAGCCCCAGCATTTT

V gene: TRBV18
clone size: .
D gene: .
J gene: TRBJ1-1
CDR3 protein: CASSYGQNTEAFF
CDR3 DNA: TGTGCCAGCTCATACGGGCAGAACACTGAAGCTTTCTTT

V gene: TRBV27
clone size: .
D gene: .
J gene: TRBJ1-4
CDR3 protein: CASSFLGADNEKLFF
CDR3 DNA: TGTGCCAGCAGTTTTCTAGGGGCTGATAATGAAAAACTGTTTTTT

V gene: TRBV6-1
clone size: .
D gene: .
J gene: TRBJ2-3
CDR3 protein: CASSVLVDTQYF
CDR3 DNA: TGTGCCAGCAGTGTCCTAGTAGATACGCAGTATTTT

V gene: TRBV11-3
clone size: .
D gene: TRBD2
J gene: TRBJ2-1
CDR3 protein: CASSLLAGGGRNEQFF
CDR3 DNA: TGTGCCAGCAGCTTGCTAGCGGGAGGAGGTAGAAATGAGCAGTTCTTC

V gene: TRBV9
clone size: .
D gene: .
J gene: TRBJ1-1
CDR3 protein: CASSRDENTEAFF
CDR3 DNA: TGTGCCAGCAGCCGGGACGAGAACACTGAAGCTTTCTTT

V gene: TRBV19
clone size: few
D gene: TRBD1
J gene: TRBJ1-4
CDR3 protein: CASSDTGQVSEKLFF
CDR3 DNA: TGTGCCAGTAGCGACACCGGACAGGTATCGGAAAAACTGTTTTTT

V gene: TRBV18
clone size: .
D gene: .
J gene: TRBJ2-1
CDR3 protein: CASPHRTSYNEQFF
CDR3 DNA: TGTGCCAGCCCTCACCGTACTTCCTACAATGAGCAGTTCTTC

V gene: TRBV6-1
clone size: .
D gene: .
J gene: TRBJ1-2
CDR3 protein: CASTDRSGYTF
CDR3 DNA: TGTGCCAGCACCGACAGATCTGGCTACACCTTC

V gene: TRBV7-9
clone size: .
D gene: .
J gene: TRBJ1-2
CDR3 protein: CASSPPGPYGYTF
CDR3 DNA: TGTGCCAGCAGCCCTCCAGGGCCCTATGGCTACACCTTC

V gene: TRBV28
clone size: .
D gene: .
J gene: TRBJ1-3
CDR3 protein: CASSSGTSGNTIYF
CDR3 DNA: TGTGCCAGCAGTTCTGGCACCTCTGGAAACACCATATATTTT

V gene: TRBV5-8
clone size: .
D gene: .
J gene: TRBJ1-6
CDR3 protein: CASRPGPYNSPLHF
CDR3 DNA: TGTGCCAGCCGCCCAGGACCCTATAATTCACCCCTCCACTTT